This is a list of T cell receptor beta chains from one sample in a study of cytomegalovirus exposure and HLA in healthy donors. Using immunoSEQ multiplex PCR, the repertoire was profiled, and TCRdb retains in-frame clones only, with some absent. In the table there are about 150,000 clones, 85% of which are singletons. Sequenced sample: PBMCs. These receptors were collected from a boy younger than 10 in good health and CMV-seronegative. CDR3s leave out the opening cysteine and the closing phenylalanine or tryptophan.

J	V	CDR3
TRBJ2-7	TRBV28	ASTPDRSSSYEQY
TRBJ2-7	TRBV7-2	ASSLASGGYEQY
TRBJ1-1	TRBV7-9	ASIPPRANTEAF
TRBJ1-1	TRBV4-1	ASSQGQGTYMNTEAF
TRBJ1-6	TRBV28	ASLTGGYSSYNSPLH
TRBJ2-3	TRBV29-1	SVGRTSSTDTQY
TRBJ1-2	TRBV13	ASSLRTEGYGYT
TRBJ1-6	TRBV13	ASSRRQGASPLH
TRBJ2-1	TRBV7-9	ATRPGGYNEQF
TRBJ1-1	TRBV6-5	ASSETQGIEAF
TRBJ2-3	TRBV2	ASSDQGDTQY
TRBJ2-2	TRBV20-1	SASRTGELF
TRBJ2-4	TRBV5-8	ASSPPTGGGGFVQY
TRBJ2-2	TRBV27	ASSLVPLVFPGELF
TRBJ2-5	TRBV6-5	ASSSKAEQETQY
TRBJ2-2	TRBV10-1	ASSWTGSGELF
TRBJ1-2	TRBV19	ASSVTGANYGYT
TRBJ1-4	TRBV2	ASSAEGAGEKLF
TRBJ2-5	TRBV9	ASTYRDFGETQY
TRBJ2-4	TRBV5-6	ASSQLESIQY
TRBJ1-3	TRBV5-5	ASSQDRDSNTIY
TRBJ1-5	TRBV5-4	ASSGDRVDSNQPQH
TRBJ2-1	TRBV30	AWSVQAVPRTEQF
TRBJ2-7	TRBV18	ASSPIRGTGIGYEQY
TRBJ2-7	TRBV19	ASSIAATYEQY
TRBJ2-1	TRBV6-7	ASTERTSGRNTTYNEQF
TRBJ1-1	TRBV9	ASSVDGGRTEAF
TRBJ2-5	TRBV11-2	ASSFLTTLGQQY
TRBJ2-5	TRBV6-1	ASSPRDRVGETQY
TRBJ2-7	TRBV27	ASSFGVSYEQY
TRBJ1-6	TRBV5-1	ASSLRGDNSPLH
NA	TRBV19	ASSVDRSSYEQY
TRBJ1-1	TRBV6-1	ASSLTGGAAF
TRBJ2-3	TRBV5-6	ASSATNRGGTQY
TRBJ1-1	TRBV7-2	ASSTTGYEAF
TRBJ2-5	TRBV2	ASKGLQETQY
TRBJ2-1	TRBV19	ASSILTSGRGDEQF
TRBJ2-1	TRBV5-1	ASSLAPNRLAGGNEQF
TRBJ2-7	TRBV10-2	ASSSQSYEQY
TRBJ2-7	TRBV27	ASSFLGSHEQY
TRBJ1-1	TRBV19	ASSIGRGTEAF
TRBJ2-7	TRBV18	ASSPTSGSHEQY
TRBJ2-2	TRBV11-3	ASSGTSFTGELF
TRBJ2-5	TRBV10-3	AISADRVETQY
TRBJ1-2	TRBV28	ASSLSWQGGYT
TRBJ2-1	TRBV27	ASGDRQGTYNEQF
TRBJ1-5	TRBV29-1	SVEDRGSNQPQH
TRBJ2-1	TRBV7-6	ASSLVAGGEQF
TRBJ1-1	TRBV29-1	SVEETPGSTEAF
TRBJ1-2	TRBV25-1	ASLNSGGGSGYT
TRBJ1-1	TRBV2	ASSEQRAHGAEAF
TRBJ1-6	TRBV10-3	AIGPGLENSPLH
TRBJ2-5	TRBV11-2	ASSPRRVWTQY
TRBJ1-4	TRBV29-1	SVEKGAGEGLF
TRBJ1-2	TRBV5-5	ASSLAYGNNYT
TRBJ2-3	TRBV28	ASSPTGSTDTQY